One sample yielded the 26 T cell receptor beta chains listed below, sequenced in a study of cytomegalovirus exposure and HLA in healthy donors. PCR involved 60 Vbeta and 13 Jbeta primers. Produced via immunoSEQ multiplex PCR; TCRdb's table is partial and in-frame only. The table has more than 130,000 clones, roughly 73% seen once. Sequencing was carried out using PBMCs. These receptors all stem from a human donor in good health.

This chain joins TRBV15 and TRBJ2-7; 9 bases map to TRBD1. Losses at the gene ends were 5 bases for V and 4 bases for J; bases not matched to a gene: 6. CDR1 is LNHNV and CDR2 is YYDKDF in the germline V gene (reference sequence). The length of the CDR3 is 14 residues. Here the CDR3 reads CATSPDRGQYEQYF. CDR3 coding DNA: TGTGCCACCAGCCCGGACAGGGGTCAGTACGAGCAGTACTTC.

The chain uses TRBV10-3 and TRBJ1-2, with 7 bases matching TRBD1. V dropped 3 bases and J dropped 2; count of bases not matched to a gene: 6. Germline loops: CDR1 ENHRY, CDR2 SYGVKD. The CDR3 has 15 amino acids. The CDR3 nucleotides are TGTGCCATCAGTGACCACGGGACAGAGAACTATGGCTACACCTTC. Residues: CAISDHGTENYGYTF.

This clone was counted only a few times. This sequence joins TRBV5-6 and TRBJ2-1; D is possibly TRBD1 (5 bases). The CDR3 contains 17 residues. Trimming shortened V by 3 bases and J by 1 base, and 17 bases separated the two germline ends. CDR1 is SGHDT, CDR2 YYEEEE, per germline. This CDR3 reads CASSSYQKGLSYNEQFF. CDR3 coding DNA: TGTGCCAGCAGCTCCTATCAGAAGGGGTTATCCTACAATGAGCAGTTCTTC.

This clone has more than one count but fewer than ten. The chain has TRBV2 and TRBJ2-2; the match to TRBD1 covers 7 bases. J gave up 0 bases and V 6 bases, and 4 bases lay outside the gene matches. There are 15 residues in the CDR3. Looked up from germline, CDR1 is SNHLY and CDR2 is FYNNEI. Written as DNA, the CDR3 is TGTGCCAGCAGGCCCGGGACAGCGAACACCGGGGAGCTGTTTTTT. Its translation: CASRPGTANTGELFF.

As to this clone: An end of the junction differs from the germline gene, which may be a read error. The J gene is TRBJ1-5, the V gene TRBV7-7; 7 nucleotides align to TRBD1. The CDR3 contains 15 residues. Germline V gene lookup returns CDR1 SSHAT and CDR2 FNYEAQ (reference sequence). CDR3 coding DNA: TGTGCTAGCAGCTTTGAGGGGGCCTGCAATCAGCCCCAGCATTTT. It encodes CASSFEGACNQPQHF.

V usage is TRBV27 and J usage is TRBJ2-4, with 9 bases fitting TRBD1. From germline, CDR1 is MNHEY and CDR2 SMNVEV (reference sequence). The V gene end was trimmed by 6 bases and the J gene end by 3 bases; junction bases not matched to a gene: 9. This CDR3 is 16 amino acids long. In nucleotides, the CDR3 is TGTGCCAGCAGCCGATCAACAGGGGGCGGCAAAAACATTCAGTACTTC. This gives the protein CASSRSTGGGKNIQYF.

The CDR3 sequence is CASSFTGRETQYF. The CDR3 DNA follows: TGCGCCAGCAGCTTTACGGGAAGGGAGACCCAGTACTTC. V gene TRBV5-1 combines with J gene TRBJ2-5; tentatively, D is TRBD2 (5 bases). V was cut by 2 bases and J by 5 bases, with 10 bases left in between. The CDR3 covers 13 residues. Germline values: CDR1 SGHRS, CDR2 YFSETQ.

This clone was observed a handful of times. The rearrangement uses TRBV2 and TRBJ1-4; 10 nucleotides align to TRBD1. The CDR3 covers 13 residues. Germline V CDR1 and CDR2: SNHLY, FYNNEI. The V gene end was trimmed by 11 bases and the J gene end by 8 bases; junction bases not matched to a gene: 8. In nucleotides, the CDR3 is TGTGCCGGAATCGGGACAGGGGCGGAAAAACTGTTTTTT. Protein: CAGIGTGAEKLFF.

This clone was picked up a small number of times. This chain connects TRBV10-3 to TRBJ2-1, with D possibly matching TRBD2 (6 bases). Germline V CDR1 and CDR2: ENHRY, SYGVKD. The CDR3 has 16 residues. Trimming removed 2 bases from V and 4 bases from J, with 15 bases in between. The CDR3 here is CAISEDPGLAYNEQFF. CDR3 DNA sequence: TGTGCCATCAGTGAGGACCCGGGACTGGCATACAATGAGCAGTTCTTC.

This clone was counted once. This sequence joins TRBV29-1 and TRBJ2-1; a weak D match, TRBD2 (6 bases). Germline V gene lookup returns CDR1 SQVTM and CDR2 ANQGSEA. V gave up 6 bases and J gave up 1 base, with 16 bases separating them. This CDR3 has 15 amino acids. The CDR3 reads CSVREQQLSYNEQFF. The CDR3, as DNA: TGCAGCGTCCGGGAGCAACAACTATCCTACAATGAGCAGTTCTTC.

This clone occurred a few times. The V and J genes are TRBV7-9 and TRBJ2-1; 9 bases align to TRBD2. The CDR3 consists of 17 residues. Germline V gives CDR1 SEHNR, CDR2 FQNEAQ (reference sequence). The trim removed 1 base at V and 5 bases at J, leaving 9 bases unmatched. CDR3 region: CASSLGVLAGFNNEQFF. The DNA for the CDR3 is TGTGCCAGCAGCTTAGGTGTCCTAGCGGGATTCAACAATGAGCAGTTCTTC.

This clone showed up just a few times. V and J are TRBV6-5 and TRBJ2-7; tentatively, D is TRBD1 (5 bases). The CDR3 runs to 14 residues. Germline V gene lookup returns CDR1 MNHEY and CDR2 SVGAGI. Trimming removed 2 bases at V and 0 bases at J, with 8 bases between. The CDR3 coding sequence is TGTGCCAGCAGTTACGCGGACAACTCCTACGAGCAGTACTTC. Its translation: CASSYADNSYEQYF.

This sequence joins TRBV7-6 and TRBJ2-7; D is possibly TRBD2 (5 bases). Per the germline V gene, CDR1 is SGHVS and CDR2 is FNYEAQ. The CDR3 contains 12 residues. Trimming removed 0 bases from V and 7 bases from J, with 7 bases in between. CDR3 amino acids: CASSLAREEQYF. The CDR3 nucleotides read TGTGCCAGCAGCTTAGCGAGGGAGGAGCAGTACTTC.

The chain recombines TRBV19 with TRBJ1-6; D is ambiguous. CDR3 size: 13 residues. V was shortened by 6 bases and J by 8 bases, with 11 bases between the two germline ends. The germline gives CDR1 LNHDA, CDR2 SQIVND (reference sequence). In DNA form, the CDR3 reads TGTGCCAGTAGGCGCGCGCCGGATTCACCCCTCCACTTT. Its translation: CASRRAPDSPLHF.

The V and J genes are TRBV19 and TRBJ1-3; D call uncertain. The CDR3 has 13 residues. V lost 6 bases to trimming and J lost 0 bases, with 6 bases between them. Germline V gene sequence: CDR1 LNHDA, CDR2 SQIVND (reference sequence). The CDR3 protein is CASRPSSGNTIYF. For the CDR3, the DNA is TGTGCCAGTAGACCGAGCTCTGGAAACACCATATATTTT.

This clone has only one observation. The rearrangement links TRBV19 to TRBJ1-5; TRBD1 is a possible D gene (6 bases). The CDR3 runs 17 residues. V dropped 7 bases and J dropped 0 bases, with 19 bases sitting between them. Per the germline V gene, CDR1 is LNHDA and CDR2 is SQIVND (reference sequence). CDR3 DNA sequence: TGTGCCAGTACCCCTGGGGGCAGGGGTTTTAGCAATCAGCCCCAGCATTTT. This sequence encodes CASTPGGRGFSNQPQHF.

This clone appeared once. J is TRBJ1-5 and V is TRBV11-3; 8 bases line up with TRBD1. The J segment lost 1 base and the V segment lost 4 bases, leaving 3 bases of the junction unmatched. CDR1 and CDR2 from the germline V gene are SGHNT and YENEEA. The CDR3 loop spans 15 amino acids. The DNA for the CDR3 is TGTGCCAGCAGCTCCCGGGACAGGAGCAATCAGCCCCAGCATTTT. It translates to CASSSRDRSNQPQHF.

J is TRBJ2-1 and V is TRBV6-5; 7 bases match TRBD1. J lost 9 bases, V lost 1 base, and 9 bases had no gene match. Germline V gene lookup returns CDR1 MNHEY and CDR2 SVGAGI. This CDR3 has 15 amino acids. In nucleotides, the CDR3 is TGTGCCAGCAGTTACTGCAGACAGGGTAATTGTGAGCAGTTCTTC. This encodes CASSYCRQGNCEQFF.

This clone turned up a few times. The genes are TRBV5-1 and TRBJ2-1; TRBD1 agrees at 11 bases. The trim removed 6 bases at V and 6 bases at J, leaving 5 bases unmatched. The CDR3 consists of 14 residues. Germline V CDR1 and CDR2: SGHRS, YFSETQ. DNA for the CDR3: TGCGCCAGCACTTTCGGACAGGGGGCCAATGAGCAGTTCTTC. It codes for CASTFGQGANEQFF.

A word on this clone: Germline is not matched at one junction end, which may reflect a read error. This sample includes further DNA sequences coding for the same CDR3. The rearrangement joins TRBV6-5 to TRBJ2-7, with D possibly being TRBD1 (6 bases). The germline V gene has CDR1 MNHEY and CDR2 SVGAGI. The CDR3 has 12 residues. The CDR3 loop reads CASQTGRGEQYF. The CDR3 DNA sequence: TGTGCCAGCCAGACAGGACGTGGGGAGCAGTACTTT.

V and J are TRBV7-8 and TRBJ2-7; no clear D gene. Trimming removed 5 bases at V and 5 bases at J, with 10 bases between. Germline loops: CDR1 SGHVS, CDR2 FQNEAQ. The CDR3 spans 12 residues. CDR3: CASSLIVHEQYF. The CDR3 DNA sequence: TGTGCCAGCAGCCTAATCGTCCACGAGCAGTACTTC.

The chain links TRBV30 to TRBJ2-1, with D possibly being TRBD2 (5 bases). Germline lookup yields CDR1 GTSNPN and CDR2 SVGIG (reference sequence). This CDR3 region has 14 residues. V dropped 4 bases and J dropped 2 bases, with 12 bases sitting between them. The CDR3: CAWKRRLTYNEQFF. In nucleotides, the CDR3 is TGTGCCTGGAAAAGGCGACTAACCTACAATGAGCAGTTCTTC.

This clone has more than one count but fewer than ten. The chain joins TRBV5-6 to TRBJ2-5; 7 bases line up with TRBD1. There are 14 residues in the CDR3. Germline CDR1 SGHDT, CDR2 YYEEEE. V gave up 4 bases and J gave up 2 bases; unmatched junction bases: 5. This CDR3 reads CASSQTGVQETQYF. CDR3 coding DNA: TGTGCCAGCAGCCAAACAGGGGTACAAGAGACCCAGTACTTC.

The DNA for the CDR3 is TGTGCCAGCAGTTACGGGGCGGGGGGAACTGGAAACACCATATATTTT. Translated, it gives CASSYGAGGTGNTIYF. The chain employs TRBV6-5 and TRBJ1-3, with TRBD1 as a possible D gene (5 bases). Germline V gives CDR1 MNHEY, CDR2 SVGAGI. V lost 2 bases and J 2 bases, leaving 13 bases between the germline ends. CDR3 size: 16 residues.

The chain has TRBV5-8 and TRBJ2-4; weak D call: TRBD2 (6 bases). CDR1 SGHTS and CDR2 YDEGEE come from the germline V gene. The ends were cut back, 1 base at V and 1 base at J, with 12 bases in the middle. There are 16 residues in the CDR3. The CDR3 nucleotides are TGTGCCAGCAGCTTGAGTGGAGGGGTCGCCAAAAACATTCAGTACTTC. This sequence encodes CASSLSGGVAKNIQYF.

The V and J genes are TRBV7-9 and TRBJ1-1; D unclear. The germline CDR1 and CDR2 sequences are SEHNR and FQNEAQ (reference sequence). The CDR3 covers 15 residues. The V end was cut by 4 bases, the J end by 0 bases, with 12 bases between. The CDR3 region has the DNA TGTGCCAGCAGCTCCCCTCGGGGAATGAACACTGAAGCTTTCTTT. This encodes CASSSPRGMNTEAFF.